This is a list of T cell receptor beta chains from one sample in a study of early T cells in non-severe SARS-CoV-2 infection. TCRdb reanalysed the 5' RACE reads using MiXCR and keeps one entry per CDR3 protein. The data contain roughly 27,000 distinct CDR3 sequences, roughly 5% of them seen just once; the ten biggest clones take up 10% to 14%. The sequenced material came from whole blood. These receptors all come from an adult who was a healthcare worker with PCR-confirmed SARS-CoV-2 infection or an uninfected control (not recorded which). The CDR3 runs from the conserved cysteine through the conserved F or W. D genes are given only for firm matches. Only some rows state a clone size, as once, few, many or a class for expanded clones.

J: TRBJ2-5; size: -; D: -; V: TRBV12-3/TRBV12-4; DNA: TGTGCCACAGGCCGCACCGGGGCCAACCAAGAGACCCAGTACTTC; CDR3: CATGRTGANQETQYF
J: TRBJ2-7; size: few; D: -; V: TRBV28; DNA: TGTGCCAGCAGTTTATGGGCCCAAGGGTGGGAGCAGTACTTC; CDR3: CASSLWAQGWEQYF
J: TRBJ1-1; size: many; D: -; V: TRBV20-1; DNA: TGCAGTGCTACAGTCCCGAAGGGGGGCACTGAAGCTTTCTTT; CDR3: CSATVPKGGTEAFF
J: TRBJ2-7; size: many; D: -; V: TRBV12-2; DNA: TGTGCAAGTCGCTTAAGATTGACGTCCTACGAGCAGTACTTC; CDR3: CASRLRLTSYEQYF
J: TRBJ1-4; size: many; D: -; V: TRBV19; DNA: TGTGCCAGTAGTCCAGGGACGGCGCCTGAAAAACTGTTTTTT; CDR3: CASSPGTAPEKLFF
J: TRBJ1-2; size: many; D: -; V: TRBV2; DNA: TGTGCCAGCTTCATAAGGGACCATGGGGGCTACACCTTC; CDR3: CASFIRDHGGYTF
J: TRBJ2-2; size: many; D: -; V: TRBV9; DNA: TGTGCCAGCAGCGTAAAGGGCGACGGGGAGCTGTTTTTT; CDR3: CASSVKGDGELFF
J: TRBJ2-3; size: -; D: TRBD1; V: TRBV7-2; DNA: TGTGCCAGCAGCTTATCGCTGGGCAGGGGGTCCGGAGATACGCAGTATTTT; CDR3: CASSLSLGRGSGDTQYF
J: TRBJ2-2; size: -; D: -; V: TRBV11-2; DNA: TGTGCCAGCAGCAGGAAAACCGGGGAGCTGTTTTTT; CDR3: CASSRKTGELFF
J: TRBJ2-7; size: few; D: TRBD1; V: TRBV18; DNA: TGTGCCAGCTCATCCCCGGGACAGGGGAAAGACGAGCAGTACTTC; CDR3: CASSSPGQGKDEQYF
J: TRBJ2-6; size: many; D: -; V: TRBV12-3/TRBV12-4; DNA: TGTGCCAGCAGTGGAAACTCTGGGGCCAACGTCCTGACTTTC; CDR3: CASSGNSGANVLTF